The following is a T cell receptor beta chain sequence with its context. Losses at the gene ends were 6 bases for V and 9 bases for J; bases not matched to a gene: 17. CDR1 is MDHEN, CDR2 SYDVKM, per germline. The CDR3 loop spans 16 amino acids. These data are taken from a study of cytotoxic CD8 clonotypes in ibrutinib-treated CLL. Profiling relied on immunoSEQ multiplex PCR, and the TCRdb table lists in-frame clones only, not all of them. The table records about 200,000 clones, about four fifths of them present only once. This sequence originates from a human donor with chronic lymphocytic leukemia. The chain employs TRBV28 and TRBJ1-5; 7 nucleotides line up with TRBD1. The sample was PBMCs, taken after 12 months of ibrutinib treatment. The CDR3 here is CASSLPGGTTFGPQHF. The CDR3 DNA sequence: TGTGCCAGCAGCCTCCCAGGGGGAACCACATTTGGGCCCCAGCATTTT.